Sequencing of this T cell receptor beta chain was carried out in a study of long-term antiretroviral therapy in people with HIV. Findings of the study overall: Transplant-donor-level diversity was not reached after ART, though diversity increased. Clones that expanded before ART (that is, prior to treatment) dominated the repertoire at all time points.

Treatment locations for all participants with HIV were in the United States. Specimens carried about 0.85-10 million cryopreserved PBMC before DNA extraction. Investigators performed immunoSEQ version v3.0 at survey level. Assay: immunoSEQ multiplex PCR; the TCRdb copy retains only in-frame clones and omits some. The table shows around 21,000 clones, with around 86% occurring only once. A word on this clone: What it binds is not known.

This receptor was taken from a man in his forties with HIV. The sequences come from unsorted PBMCs, collected 0.1 years before starting antiretroviral therapy.

Here the CDR3 DNA reads TGTGCCAGCAGGGAAGGGGCGGGAGGGCCAGGGAATGAGCAGTTCTTC. Its protein is CASREGAGGPGNEQFF. V and J are TRBV11-2 and TRBJ2-1, with 9 positions matching TRBD2. J gave up 7 bases and V 6 bases, and 13 bases lay outside the gene matches. CDR1 and CDR2 from the germline V gene are SGHAT and FQNNGV. The CDR3 is made up of 16 amino acids.